This TCR beta chain was sequenced for a study of cytomegalovirus exposure and HLA in healthy donors. Study conclusions and caveats: Most observed TCR sequences were rare, whereas some public TCRs were detected in many donors. High specificity and sensitivity for cytomegalovirus status were reported for the classifier.

PCR amplification relied on 60 Vbeta primers (plus 13 Jbeta primers). Generated by immunoSEQ multiplex PCR, the TCRdb table keeps only in-frame clones and is missing some. The table includes some 93,000 clones, 70% to 85% detected once. Trimming took 4 bases from V and 0 from J, leaving 10 bases between them. CDR3 length: 15 amino acids. CDR1 is SNHLY and CDR2 is FYNNEI in the germline V gene. Details on this clone: Its specificity is unknown.

This chain joins TRBV2 and TRBJ1-5; D is unclear. This sequence was found in a man between 50 and 59 years old in good health and CMV-seronegative. The source material was PBMCs. The CDR3: CASSVSGNSNQPQHF. CDR3 bases: TGTGCCAGCAGTGTATCGGGGAATAGCAATCAGCCCCAGCATTTT.